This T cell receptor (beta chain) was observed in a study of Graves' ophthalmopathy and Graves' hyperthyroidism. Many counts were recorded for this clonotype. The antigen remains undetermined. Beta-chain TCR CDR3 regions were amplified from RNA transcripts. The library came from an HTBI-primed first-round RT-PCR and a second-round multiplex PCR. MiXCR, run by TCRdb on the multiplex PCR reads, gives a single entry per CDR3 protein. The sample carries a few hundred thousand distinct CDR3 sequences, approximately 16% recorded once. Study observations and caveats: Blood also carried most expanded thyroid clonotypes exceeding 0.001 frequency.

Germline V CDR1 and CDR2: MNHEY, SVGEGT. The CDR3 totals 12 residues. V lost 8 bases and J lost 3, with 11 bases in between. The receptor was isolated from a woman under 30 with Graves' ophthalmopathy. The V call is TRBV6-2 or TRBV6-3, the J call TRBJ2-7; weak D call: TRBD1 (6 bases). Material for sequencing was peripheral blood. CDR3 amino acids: CASGQLFYEQYF. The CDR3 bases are TGTGCCAGCGGACAGCTGTTCTACGAGCAGTACTTC.